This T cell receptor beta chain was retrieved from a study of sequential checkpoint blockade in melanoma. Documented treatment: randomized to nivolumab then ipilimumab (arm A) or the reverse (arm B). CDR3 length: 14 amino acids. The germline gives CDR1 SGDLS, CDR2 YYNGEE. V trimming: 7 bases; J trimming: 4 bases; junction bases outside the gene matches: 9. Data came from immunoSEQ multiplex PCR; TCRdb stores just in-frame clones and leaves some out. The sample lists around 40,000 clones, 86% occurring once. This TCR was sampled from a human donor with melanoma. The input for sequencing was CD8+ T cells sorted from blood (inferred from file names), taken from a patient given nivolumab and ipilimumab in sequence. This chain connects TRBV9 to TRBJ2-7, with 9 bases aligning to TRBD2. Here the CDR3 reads CASAGGTRAYEQYF. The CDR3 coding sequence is TGTGCCAGCGCGGGGGGGACTAGAGCTTACGAGCAGTACTTC.